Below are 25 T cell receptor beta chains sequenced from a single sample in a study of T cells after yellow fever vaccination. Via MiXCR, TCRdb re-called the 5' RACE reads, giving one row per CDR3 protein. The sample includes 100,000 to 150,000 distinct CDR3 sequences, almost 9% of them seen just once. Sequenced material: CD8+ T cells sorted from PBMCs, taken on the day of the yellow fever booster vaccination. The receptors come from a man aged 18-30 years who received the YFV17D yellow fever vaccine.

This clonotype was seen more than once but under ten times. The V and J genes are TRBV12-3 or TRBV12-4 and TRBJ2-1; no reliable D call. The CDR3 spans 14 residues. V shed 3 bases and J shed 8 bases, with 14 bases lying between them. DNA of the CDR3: TGTGCCAGCAGTTTGGACGGGCCCCTAGATGAGCAGTTCTTC. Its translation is CASSLDGPLDEQFF.

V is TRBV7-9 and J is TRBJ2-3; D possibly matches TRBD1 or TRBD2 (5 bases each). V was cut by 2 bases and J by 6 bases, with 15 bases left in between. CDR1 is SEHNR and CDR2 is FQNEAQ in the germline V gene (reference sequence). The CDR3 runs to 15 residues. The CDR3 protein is CASSLPATGADTQYF. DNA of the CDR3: TGTGCCAGCAGCTTACCGGCGACCGGGGCGGATACGCAGTATTTT.

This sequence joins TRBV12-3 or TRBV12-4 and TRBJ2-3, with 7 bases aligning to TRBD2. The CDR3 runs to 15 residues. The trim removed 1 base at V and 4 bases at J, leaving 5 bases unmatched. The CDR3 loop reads CASSLGGAGADTQYF. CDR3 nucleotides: TGTGCCAGCAGTTTAGGCGGGGCGGGGGCAGATACGCAGTATTTT.

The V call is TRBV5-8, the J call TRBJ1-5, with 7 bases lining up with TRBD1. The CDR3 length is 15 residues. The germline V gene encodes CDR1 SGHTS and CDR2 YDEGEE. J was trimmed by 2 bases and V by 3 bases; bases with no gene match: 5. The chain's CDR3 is CASSWGTAGNQPQHF. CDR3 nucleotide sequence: TGTGCCAGCAGCTGGGGGACAGCTGGCAATCAGCCCCAGCATTTT. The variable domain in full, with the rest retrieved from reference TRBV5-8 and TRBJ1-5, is EAGVTQSPTHLIKTRGQQATLRCSPISGHTSVYWYQQALGLGLQFLLWYDEGEERNRGNFPPRFSGRQFPNYSSELNVNALELEDSALYLCASSWGTAGNQPQHFGDGTRLSIL.

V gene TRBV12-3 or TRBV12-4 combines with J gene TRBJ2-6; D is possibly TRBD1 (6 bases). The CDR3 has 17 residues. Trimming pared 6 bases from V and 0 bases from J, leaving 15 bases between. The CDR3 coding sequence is TGTGCCAGCAGCCCCGACAGGCCGATCTCTGGGGCCAACGTCCTGACTTTC. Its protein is CASSPDRPISGANVLTF.

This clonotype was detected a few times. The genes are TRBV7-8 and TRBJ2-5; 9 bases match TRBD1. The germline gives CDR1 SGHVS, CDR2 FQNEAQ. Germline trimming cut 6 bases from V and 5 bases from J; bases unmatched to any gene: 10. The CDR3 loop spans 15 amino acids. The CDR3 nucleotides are TGTGCCAGCAGTTGGGGACAGGGAAGCCGGGAGACCCAGTACTTC. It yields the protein CASSWGQGSRETQYF.

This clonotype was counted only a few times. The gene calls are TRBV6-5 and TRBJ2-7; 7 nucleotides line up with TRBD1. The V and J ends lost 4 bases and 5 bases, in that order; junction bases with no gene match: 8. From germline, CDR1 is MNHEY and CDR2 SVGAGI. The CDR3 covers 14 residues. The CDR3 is CASSFYRGADEQYF. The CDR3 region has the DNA TGTGCCAGCAGTTTTTACAGGGGTGCGGACGAGCAGTACTTC.

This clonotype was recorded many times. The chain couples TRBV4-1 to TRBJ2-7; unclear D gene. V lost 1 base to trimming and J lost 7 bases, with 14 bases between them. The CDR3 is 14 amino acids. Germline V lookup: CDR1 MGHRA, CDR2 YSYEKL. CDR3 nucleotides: TGCGCCAGCAGCCAAGCCCTGACAACTGGGGAGCAGTACGTC. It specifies CASSQALTTGEQYV.

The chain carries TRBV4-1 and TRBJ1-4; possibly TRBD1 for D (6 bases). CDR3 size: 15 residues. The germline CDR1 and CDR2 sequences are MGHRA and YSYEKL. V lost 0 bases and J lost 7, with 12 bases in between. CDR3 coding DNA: TGCGCCAGCAGCCAAGACCCCGGACAGATTGAAAAACTGTTTTTT. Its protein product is CASSQDPGQIEKLFF.

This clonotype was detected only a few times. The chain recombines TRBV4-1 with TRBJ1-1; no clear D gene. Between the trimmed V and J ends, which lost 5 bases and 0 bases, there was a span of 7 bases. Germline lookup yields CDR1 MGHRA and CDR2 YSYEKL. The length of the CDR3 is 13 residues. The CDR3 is CASSSQMNTEAFF. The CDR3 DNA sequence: TGCGCCAGCAGCTCTCAGATGAACACTGAAGCTTTCTTT.

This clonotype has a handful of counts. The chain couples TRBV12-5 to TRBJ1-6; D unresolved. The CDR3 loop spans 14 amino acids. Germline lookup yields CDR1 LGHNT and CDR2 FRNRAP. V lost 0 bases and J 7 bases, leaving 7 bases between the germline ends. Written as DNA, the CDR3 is TGTGCTAGTGGTTTGGTAACCCTCAATTCACCCCTCCACTTT. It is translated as CASGLVTLNSPLHF.

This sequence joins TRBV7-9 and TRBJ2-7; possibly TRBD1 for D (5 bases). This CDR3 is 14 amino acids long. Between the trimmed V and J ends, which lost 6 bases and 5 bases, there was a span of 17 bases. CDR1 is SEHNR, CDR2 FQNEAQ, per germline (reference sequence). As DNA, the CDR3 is TGTGCCAGCAGTGGGGCCAAGGGTCCCCACGAGCAGTACTTC. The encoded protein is CASSGAKGPHEQYF.

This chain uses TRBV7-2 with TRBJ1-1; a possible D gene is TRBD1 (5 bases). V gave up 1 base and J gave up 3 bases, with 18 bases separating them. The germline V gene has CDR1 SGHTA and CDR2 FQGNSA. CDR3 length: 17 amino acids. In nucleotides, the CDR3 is TGTGCCAGCAGCTTAGTCCCTGGTGGCAGGGTTGACACTGAAGCTTTCTTT. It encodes CASSLVPGGRVDTEAFF. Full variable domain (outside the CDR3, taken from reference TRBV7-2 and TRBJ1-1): GAGVSQSPSNKVTEKGKDVELRCDPISGHTALYWYRQSLGQGLEFLIYFQGNSAPDKSGLPSDRFSAERTGGSVSTLTIQRTQQEDSAVYLCASSLVPGGRVDTEAFFGQGTRLTVV.

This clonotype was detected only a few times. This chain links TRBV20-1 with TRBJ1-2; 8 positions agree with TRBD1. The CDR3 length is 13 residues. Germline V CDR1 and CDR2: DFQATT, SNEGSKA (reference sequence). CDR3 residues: CSAPRQGAYGYTF. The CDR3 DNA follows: TGCAGCGCGCCTAGGCAGGGGGCCTATGGCTACACCTTC.

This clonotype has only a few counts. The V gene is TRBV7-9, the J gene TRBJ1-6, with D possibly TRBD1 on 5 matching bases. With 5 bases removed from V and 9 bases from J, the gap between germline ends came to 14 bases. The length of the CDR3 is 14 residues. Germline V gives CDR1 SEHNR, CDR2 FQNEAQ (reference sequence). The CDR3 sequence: CASSLKGLSSPLHF. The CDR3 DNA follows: TGTGCCAGCAGCCTTAAGGGGTTGAGTTCACCCCTCCACTTT.

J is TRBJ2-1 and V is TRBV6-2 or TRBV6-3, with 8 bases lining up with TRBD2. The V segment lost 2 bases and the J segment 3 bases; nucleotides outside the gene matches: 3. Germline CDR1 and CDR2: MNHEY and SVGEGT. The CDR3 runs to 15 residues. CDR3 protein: CASSYGGGIYNEQFF. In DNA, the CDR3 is TGTGCCAGCAGTTACGGCGGGGGGATCTACAATGAGCAGTTCTTC.

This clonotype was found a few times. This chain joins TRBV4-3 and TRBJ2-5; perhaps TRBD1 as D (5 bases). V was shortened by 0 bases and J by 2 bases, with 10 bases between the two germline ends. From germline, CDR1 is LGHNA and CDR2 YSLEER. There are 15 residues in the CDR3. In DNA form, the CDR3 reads TGCGCCAGCAGCCAAGATATGGGGCTTCAAGAGACCCAGTACTTC. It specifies CASSQDMGLQETQYF.

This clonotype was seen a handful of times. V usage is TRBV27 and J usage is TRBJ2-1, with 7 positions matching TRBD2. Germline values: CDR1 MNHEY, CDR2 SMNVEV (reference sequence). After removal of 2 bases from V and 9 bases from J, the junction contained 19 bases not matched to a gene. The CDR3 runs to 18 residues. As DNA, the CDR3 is TGTGCCAGCAGTTTAGGGGGGGTAGGACCTAGGATGGTTGCTGAGCAGTTCTTC. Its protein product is CASSLGGVGPRMVAEQFF.

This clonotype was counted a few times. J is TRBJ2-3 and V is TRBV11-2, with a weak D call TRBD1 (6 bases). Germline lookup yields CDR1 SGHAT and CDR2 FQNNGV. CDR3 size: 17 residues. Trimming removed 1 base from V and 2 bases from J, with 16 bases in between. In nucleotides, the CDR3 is TGTGCCAGCAGCTTAGCGCAGGGGTCTTCGTTCACAGATACGCAGTATTTT. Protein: CASSLAQGSSFTDTQYF.

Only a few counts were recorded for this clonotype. The CDR3 nucleotides are TGCAGTGCTAGGATGGACACCATTGAAGCTTTCTTT. Translating gives CSARMDTIEAFF. The chain joins TRBV20-1 to TRBJ1-1; D may be TRBD1 (5 bases). Germline loops: CDR1 DFQATT, CDR2 SNEGSKA (reference sequence). V lost 3 bases, J lost 7 bases, and 12 bases lay in between. The CDR3 contains 12 residues.

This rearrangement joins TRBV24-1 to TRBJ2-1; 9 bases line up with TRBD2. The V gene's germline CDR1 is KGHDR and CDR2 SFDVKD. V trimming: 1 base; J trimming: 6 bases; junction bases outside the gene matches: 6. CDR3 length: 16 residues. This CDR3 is CATSDLPSGVGNEQFF. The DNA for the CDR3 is TGTGCCACCAGTGATTTACCTAGCGGGGTTGGCAATGAGCAGTTCTTC.

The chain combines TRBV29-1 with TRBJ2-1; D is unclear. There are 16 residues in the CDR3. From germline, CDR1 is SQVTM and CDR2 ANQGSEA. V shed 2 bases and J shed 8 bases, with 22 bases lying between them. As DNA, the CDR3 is TGCAGCGTTGAAAAGGGCCAGCTTCCCCACATCTATGAGCAGTTCTTC. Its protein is CSVEKGQLPHIYEQFF.

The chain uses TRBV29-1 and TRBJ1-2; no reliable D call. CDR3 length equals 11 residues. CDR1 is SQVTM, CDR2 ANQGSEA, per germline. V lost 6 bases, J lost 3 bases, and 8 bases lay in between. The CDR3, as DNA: TGCAGCGTACTCGACGACTATGGCTACACCTTC. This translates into CSVLDDYGYTF.

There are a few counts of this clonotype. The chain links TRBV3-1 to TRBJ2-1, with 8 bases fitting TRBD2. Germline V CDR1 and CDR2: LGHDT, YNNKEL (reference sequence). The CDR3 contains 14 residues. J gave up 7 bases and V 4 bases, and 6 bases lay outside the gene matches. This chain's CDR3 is CASSLTSVKNEQFF. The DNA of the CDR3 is TGTGCCAGCAGCCTGACTAGCGTGAAAAATGAGCAGTTCTTC.

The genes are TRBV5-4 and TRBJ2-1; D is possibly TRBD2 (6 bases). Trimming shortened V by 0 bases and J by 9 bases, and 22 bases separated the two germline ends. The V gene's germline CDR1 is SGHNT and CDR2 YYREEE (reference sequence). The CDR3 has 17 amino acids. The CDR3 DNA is TGTGCCAGCAGCTTGGCGGAGGGGCTGCTAAGGATTGGTGAGCAGTTCTTC. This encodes CASSLAEGLLRIGEQFF.